The 32 T cell receptor beta chains listed next were all sequenced from one sample in a study of memory CD8 T cells in hepatitis C reinfection. The method was immunoSEQ multiplex PCR; TCRdb's version includes in-frame clones alone and lacks a portion of them. The profile shows tens of thousands of clones, 89% of them singletons. Time point indicated: late/post reinfection, 12 to 24 weeks after detection. No in vitro expansion preceded TCR sequencing of the sorted cells. Sequences were obtained from naive CD8+ T cells sorted from blood. The receptors originated from a man between 18 and 35 years old with hepatitis C virus infection.

This clone appeared once. This sequence joins TRBV6-5 and TRBJ1-2; 9 positions match TRBD1. The CDR3 loop spans 14 amino acids. Germline CDR1 and CDR2: MNHEY and SVGAGI. Unmatched junction bases numbered 4, after V lost 6 bases and J lost 2 bases. The CDR3 protein is CASRRDRDNYGYTF. The CDR3, as DNA: TGTGCCAGCAGGAGGGACAGGGACAACTATGGCTACACCTTC.

CDR3: CASSLGGVGGSEAFF. CDR3 DNA: TGTGCCAGCAGCTTGGGGGGAGTTGGTGGCAGTGAAGCTTTCTTT. This chain connects TRBV7-9 to TRBJ1-1, with D tentatively TRBD1 (5 bases). CDR1 SEHNR and CDR2 FQNEAQ come from the germline V gene (reference sequence). The V gene lost 3 bases and the J gene lost 7 bases, with 18 bases spanning the gap. This CDR3 is built from 15 residues.

The chain has TRBV27 and TRBJ2-1, with 7 bases that match TRBD1. Germline V gene data show CDR1 as MNHEY and CDR2 as SMNVEV (reference sequence). V gave up 2 bases and J gave up 4 bases; unmatched junction bases: 5. The CDR3 totals 15 residues. The DNA of the CDR3 is TGTGCCAGCAGTTTAGGGACAGTGATATACAATGAGCAGTTCTTC. The encoded protein is CASSLGTVIYNEQFF.

V usage is TRBV6-6 and J usage is TRBJ2-3, with 8 bases fitting TRBD1. Trimming at V came to 5 bases and at J to 3 bases, leaving 7 bases not matched to a gene. This CDR3 region has 15 residues. Per germline, CDR1 MNHNY and CDR2 SVGAGI (reference sequence). The CDR3: CASSLWTGLTDTQYF. The CDR3 DNA follows: TGTGCCAGCAGTCTCTGGACAGGGCTGACAGATACGCAGTATTTT.

The V gene is TRBV5-4, the J gene TRBJ2-7; TRBD2 agrees at 7 bases. Germline V CDR1 and CDR2: SGHNT, YYREEE (reference sequence). Trimming took 10 bases from V and 2 from J; bases not matched to a gene: 12. The CDR3 has 14 residues. The CDR3: CAAGVWGGAYEQYF. CDR3 coding DNA: TGTGCCGCTGGAGTATGGGGGGGAGCCTACGAGCAGTACTTC.

The chain links TRBV2 to TRBJ2-7; 12 bases match TRBD2. CDR3 length: 16 amino acids. The junction had 6 bases not matched to a gene; V was cut back by 4 bases and J by 2 bases. The germline V gene encodes CDR1 SNHLY and CDR2 FYNNEI. The DNA for the CDR3 is TGTGCCAGCAGTGGGGCTAGCGGGAGGGCCACCTACGAGCAGTACTTC. This codes for CASSGASGRATYEQYF. Combining the CDR3 with reference TRBV2 and TRBJ2-7 gives the whole variable domain EPEVTQTPSHQVTQMGQEVILRCVPISNHLYFYWYRQILGQKVEFLVSFYNNEISEKSEIFDDQFSVERPDGSNFTLKIRSTKLEDSAMYFCASSGASGRATYEQYFGPGTRLTVT.

This rearrangement joins TRBV10-3 to TRBJ2-2; TRBD2 aligns across 8 bases. The germline V gene encodes CDR1 ENHRY and CDR2 SYGVKD. Germline trimming cut 2 bases from V and 0 bases from J; bases unmatched to any gene: 2. CDR3 length: 16 residues. The CDR3 bases are TGTGCCATCAGTGAGCAACTAGCGGCGAACACCGGGGAGCTGTTTTTT. It yields the protein CAISEQLAANTGELFF.

Written as DNA, the CDR3 is TGTGCCAGCAGCGTAAGTGCGGGGAATGAGCAGTTCTTC. Amino acids: CASSVSAGNEQFF. The chain employs TRBV9 and TRBJ2-1, with D possibly TRBD2 on 6 matching bases. Germline values: CDR1 SGDLS, CDR2 YYNGEE. The CDR3 runs to 13 residues. V was shortened by 1 base and J by 7 bases, with 9 bases between the two germline ends.

The chain recombines TRBV2 with TRBJ2-7; the D gene is possibly TRBD1 (6 bases). The V and J ends lost 4 bases and 1 base respectively, with 8 bases between them. This CDR3 spans 13 amino acids. Germline CDR1 and CDR2: SNHLY and FYNNEI. The CDR3 DNA follows: TGTGCCAGCAGTGGGACAGATTCCTACGAGCAGTACTTC. Translated, it gives CASSGTDSYEQYF.

The rearrangement links TRBV1 to TRBJ1-1. TRBV1 is given as a pseudogene. This CDR3 region has 15 residues. The CDR3 DNA follows: TGCACCAGCAGCCTAGGAGGCGTACAGAACACTGAAGCTTTCTTT. It yields the protein CTSSLGGVQNTEAFF.

The count of this clone is one. V and J are TRBV11-3 and TRBJ2-1; maybe TRBD2 (5 bases). Germline V CDR1 and CDR2: SGHNT, YENEEA. There are 13 residues in the CDR3. Trimming cost V 5 bases and J 10 bases, with 15 bases left between them. This CDR3 reads CASSADFGLEQFF. The CDR3 coding sequence is TGTGCCAGCAGCGCGGACTTTGGATTAGAGCAGTTCTTC.

This chain links TRBV27 with TRBJ2-1; 8 bases match TRBD1. Germline V lookup: CDR1 MNHEY, CDR2 SMNVEV (reference sequence). With 1 base clipped from V and 5 bases from J, the junction kept 4 bases outside the gene matches. This CDR3 is built from 15 residues. This CDR3 reads CASSLLQGGNNEQFF. For the CDR3, the DNA is TGTGCCAGCAGTTTATTACAGGGGGGAAACAATGAGCAGTTCTTC.

This chain uses TRBV6-1 with TRBJ2-1; maybe TRBD2 (5 bases). The CDR3 is made up of 15 amino acids. Trimming pared 1 base from V and 4 bases from J, leaving 11 bases between. The V gene's germline CDR1 is MNHNS and CDR2 SASEGT. CDR3 coding DNA: TGTGCCAGCAGTGAAGAGGCCCGGGATTACAATGAGCAGTTCTTC. Its translation is CASSEEARDYNEQFF.

There are a few counts of this clone. The V call is TRBV7-6, the J call TRBJ1-4, with D unclear. The germline gives CDR1 SGHVS, CDR2 FNYEAQ. The CDR3 consists of 13 residues. V shed 6 bases and J shed 0 bases, with 5 bases lying between them. DNA for the CDR3: TGTGCCAGCAGGGGCCCAACTAATGAAAAACTGTTTTTT. Translating gives CASRGPTNEKLFF.

The chain recombines TRBV9 with TRBJ1-5, with D unclear. V was clipped by 2 bases and J by 2 bases, with 20 bases between them. The CDR3 totals 18 residues. Looked up from germline, CDR1 is SGDLS and CDR2 is YYNGEE. CDR3 bases: TGTGCCAGCAGCGTTTACGGACGGGTGAGGGAAGGCAATCAGCCCCAGCATTTT. Translation gives CASSVYGRVREGNQPQHF.

The rearrangement uses TRBV28 and TRBJ2-3, with D perhaps matching TRBD2 (5 bases). Per the germline V gene, CDR1 is MDHEN and CDR2 is SYDVKM. This CDR3 spans 17 amino acids. V lost 4 bases and J lost 2, with 19 bases in between. DNA for the CDR3: TGTGCCAGCAGTTCCCCCGTACTAGTAACTGACACAGATACGCAGTATTTT. It specifies CASSSPVLVTDTDTQYF.

The chain links TRBV2 to TRBJ2-3; 12 nucleotides agree with TRBD2. Trimming cost V 4 bases and J 6 bases; bases outside gene matches: 11. Per germline, CDR1 SNHLY and CDR2 FYNNEI. The CDR3 length is 17 residues. CDR3 sequence (DNA): TGTGCCAGCAGTGCCTGGACTAGCGGGGCCCTCAGTGATACGCAGTATTTT. This gives the protein CASSAWTSGALSDTQYF.

Regarding this clone: Other DNA sequences in the sample encode the same CDR3. This chain links TRBV27 with TRBJ1-6; D uncertain. The germline V and J ends were trimmed by 3 bases and 5 bases, with 8 bases remaining between them. Looked up from germline, CDR1 is MNHEY and CDR2 is SMNVEV (reference sequence). The CDR3 consists of 14 residues. CDR3 DNA: TGTGCCAGCAGTTTGGCGGGAAATAATTCACCCCTCCACTTT. Protein sequence: CASSLAGNNSPLHF.

This clone was found once. V is TRBV13 and J is TRBJ2-7, with D unclear. Germline V gene lookup returns CDR1 PRHDT and CDR2 FYEKMQ (reference sequence). Trimming shortened V by 4 bases and J by 3 bases, and 16 bases separated the two germline ends. The CDR3 totals 15 residues. The CDR3 sequence: CASSSPLLPGYEQYF. Written as DNA, the CDR3 is TGTGCCAGCAGCTCACCACTCCTACCGGGCTACGAGCAGTACTTC. Full variable domain (remainder filled in from reference TRBV13 and TRBJ2-7): AAGVIQSPRHLIKEKRETATLKCYPIPRHDTVYWYQQGPGQDPQFLISFYEKMQSDKGSIPDRFSAQQFSDYHSELNMSSLELGDSALYFCASSSPLLPGYEQYFGPGTRLTVT.

The DNA for the CDR3 is TGTGCCAGCAGCGTAGGCGGAACAGGGGACGACGAGCAGTACTTC. It yields the protein CASSVGGTGDDEQYF. The chain recombines TRBV9 with TRBJ2-7, with 7 bases lining up with TRBD1. With 0 bases clipped from V and 5 bases from J, the junction kept 8 bases outside the gene matches. The CDR3 sequence is 15 residues long. Germline CDR1 reads SGDLS; CDR2 reads YYNGEE.

This clone was detected once. This rearrangement joins TRBV11-2 to TRBJ1-3; D call uncertain. CDR1 is SGHAT and CDR2 is FQNNGV in the germline V gene. The CDR3 sequence is 17 residues long. Trimming took 1 base from V and 0 from J, leaving 13 bases between them. CDR3 residues: CASSLAGLYRSGNTIYF. In nucleotides, the CDR3 is TGTGCCAGCAGCTTAGCCGGACTCTACCGCTCTGGAAACACCATATATTTT.

The rearrangement joins TRBV28 to TRBJ2-7; 9 bases are shared with TRBD1. The CDR3 length is 16 residues. CDR1 is MDHEN, CDR2 SYDVKM, per germline. The trim removed 5 bases at V and 1 base at J, leaving 9 bases unmatched. The DNA of the CDR3 is TGTGCCAGCAGTCCCGCCGGGACAGGGTCTTCCTACGAGCAGTACTTC. Translation gives CASSPAGTGSSYEQYF. Using reference TRBV28 and TRBJ2-7 for the parts outside the CDR3, the full variable domain is DVKVTQSSRYLVKRTGEKVFLECVQDMDHENMFWYRQDPGLGLRLIYFSYDVKMKEKGDIPEGYSVSREKKERFSLILESASTNQTSMYLCASSPAGTGSSYEQYFGPGTRLTVT.

In its sample, this clone was seen a few times. The rearrangement joins TRBV9 to TRBJ2-6; TRBD1 aligns across 11 bases. From germline, CDR1 is SGDLS and CDR2 YYNGEE. Trimming at V came to 3 bases and at J to 0 bases, leaving 2 bases not matched to a gene. This CDR3 is built from 17 residues. The CDR3 sequence: CASSAGQGASGANVLTF. As DNA, the CDR3 is TGTGCCAGCAGCGCCGGACAGGGGGCCTCTGGGGCCAACGTCCTGACTTTC.

The chain employs TRBV4-1 and TRBJ1-2, with D tentatively TRBD1 (6 bases). The germline V gene encodes CDR1 MGHRA and CDR2 YSYEKL. The CDR3 extends over 14 amino acids. V shed 1 base and J shed 5 bases, with 11 bases lying between them. The DNA for the CDR3 is TGCGCCAGCAGCCAAGGAACAGGGTTATATGGCTACACCTTC. It encodes CASSQGTGLYGYTF.

V is TRBV19 and J is TRBJ2-1; 11 positions agree with TRBD2. Germline V CDR1 and CDR2: LNHDA, SQIVND (reference sequence). With V trimmed by 4 bases and J by 8 bases, 10 bases remained unmatched. CDR3 length: 16 amino acids. The CDR3 protein is CASSTVTSGSMDEQFF. CDR3 coding DNA: TGTGCCAGTAGTACCGTTACTAGCGGGAGTATGGATGAGCAGTTCTTC.

J is TRBJ2-3 and V is TRBV19, with unresolved D. In germline, CDR1 is LNHDA, CDR2 SQIVND (reference sequence). The CDR3 runs 16 residues. Trimming took 3 bases from V and 0 from J, leaving 13 bases between them. The CDR3 here is CASSIYVSSSTDTQYF. Written as DNA, the CDR3 is TGTGCCAGTAGTATCTACGTCTCCTCTAGCACAGATACGCAGTATTTT.

This clone was recorded a few times. This chain links TRBV18 with TRBJ2-1; TRBD2 matches at 9 bases. The CDR3 covers 15 residues. V was clipped by 1 base and J by 2 bases; unmatched bases: 0. Germline V gene data show CDR1 as KGHSH and CDR2 as LQKENI. CDR3 residues: CASSPLAGAYNEQFF. The CDR3 nucleotides are TGTGCCAGCTCACCACTAGCGGGAGCCTACAATGAGCAGTTCTTC.

The chain is built from TRBV7-9 and TRBJ2-3, with D uncertain. This CDR3 region has 13 residues. Germline V gene sequence: CDR1 SEHNR, CDR2 FQNEAQ (reference sequence). Trimming cost V 5 bases and J 1 base, with 7 bases left between them. CDR3 protein: CASSGRGTDTQYF. CDR3 nucleotides: TGTGCCAGCAGCGGCCGGGGCACAGATACGCAGTATTTT.

The rearrangement links TRBV27 to TRBJ2-3; 7 positions match TRBD2. The CDR3 contains 15 residues. With 5 bases clipped from V and 0 bases from J, the junction kept 5 bases outside the gene matches. Germline CDR1 is MNHEY and CDR2 is SMNVEV (reference sequence). Here the CDR3 reads CASSPLATSTDTQYF. As DNA, the CDR3 is TGTGCCAGCAGTCCACTAGCGACTAGCACAGATACGCAGTATTTT.

The chain combines TRBV13 with TRBJ2-2; a weak D match, TRBD1 (6 bases). This CDR3 is built from 15 residues. Germline V gene sequence: CDR1 PRHDT, CDR2 FYEKMQ (reference sequence). Trimming left V 0 bases short and J 1 base short, with 6 bases between. In DNA, the CDR3 is TGTGCCAGCAGCTTAGGACAGGGGAACACCGGGGAGCTGTTTTTT. It translates to CASSLGQGNTGELFF.

This chain links TRBV4-3 with TRBJ2-7; possible D gene TRBD2, 6 bases. The V and J ends lost 0 bases and 4 bases respectively, with 13 bases between them. The CDR3 extends over 15 amino acids. Germline lookup yields CDR1 LGHNA and CDR2 YSLEER. In DNA form, the CDR3 reads TGCGCCAGCAGCCAAGAAGGAGGGCCTATGTACGAGCAGTACTTC. Protein sequence: CASSQEGGPMYEQYF.

This sequence joins TRBV10-3 and TRBJ2-1, with D tentatively TRBD2 (6 bases). Trimming took off 2 bases at V and 3 bases at J, with 14 bases between the two ends. The CDR3 has 16 residues. The germline V gene encodes CDR1 ENHRY and CDR2 SYGVKD. This chain's CDR3 is CAISEGSSDLYNEQFF. The CDR3 coding sequence is TGTGCCATCAGTGAGGGGTCTAGCGACCTCTACAATGAGCAGTTCTTC.